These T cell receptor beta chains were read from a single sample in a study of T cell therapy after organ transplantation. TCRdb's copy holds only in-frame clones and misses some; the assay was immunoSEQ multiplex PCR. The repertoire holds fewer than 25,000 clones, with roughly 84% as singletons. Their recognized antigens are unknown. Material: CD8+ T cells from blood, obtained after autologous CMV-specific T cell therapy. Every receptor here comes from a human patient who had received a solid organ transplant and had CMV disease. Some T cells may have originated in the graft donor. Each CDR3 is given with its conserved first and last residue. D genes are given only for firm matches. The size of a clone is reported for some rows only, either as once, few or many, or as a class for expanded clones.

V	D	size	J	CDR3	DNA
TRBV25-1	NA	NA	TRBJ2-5	CASSYRETQYF	TGTGCCAGCAGCTACAGGGAGACCCAGTACTTC
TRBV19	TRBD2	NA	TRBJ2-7	CASWEGRLPYEQYF	TGTGCCAGTTGGGAGGGACGTTTGCCCTACGAGCAGTACTTC
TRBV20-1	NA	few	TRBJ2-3	CSALVTDTQYF	TGCAGTGCCCTGGTAACAGATACGCAGTATTTT
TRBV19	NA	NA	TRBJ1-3	CASSSPTDSGNTIYF	TGTGCCAGTAGTTCGCCGACGGACTCTGGAAACACCATATATTTT
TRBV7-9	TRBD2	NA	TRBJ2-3	CASSLISGAPDTQYF	TGTGCCAGCAGCTTAATTAGCGGGGCTCCGGATACGCAGTATTTT
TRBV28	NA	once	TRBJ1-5	CASSFRAILGPGNQPQHF	TGTGCCAGCAGTTTTCGGGCCATATTAGGCCCGGGCAATCAGCCCCAGCATTTT
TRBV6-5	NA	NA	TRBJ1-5	CASSYSTVYQPQHF	TGTGCCAGCAGTTACTCGACGGTATATCAGCCCCAGCATTTT
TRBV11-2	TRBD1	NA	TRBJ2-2	CASSLRDRTGELFF	TGTGCCAGCAGCTTAAGGGACAGAACCGGGGAGCTGTTTTTT
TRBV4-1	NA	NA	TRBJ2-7	CASSQTSEQYF	TGCGCCAGCAGCCAGACCTCCGAGCAGTACTTC
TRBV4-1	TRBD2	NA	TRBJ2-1	CASSRRGGLDEQFF	TGCGCCAGCAGCCGCCGGGGGGGCCTGGATGAGCAGTTCTTC
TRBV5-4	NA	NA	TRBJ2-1	CASSLNSGNEQFF	TGTGCCAGCAGCTTAAATTCGGGGAATGAGCAGTTCTTC
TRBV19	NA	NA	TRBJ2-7	CASSSGLSYEQYF	TGTGCCAGTAGTTCCGGCCTAAGCTACGAGCAGTACTTC
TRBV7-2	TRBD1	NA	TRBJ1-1	CASSRHRGEFTEAFF	TGTGCCAGCAGCCGGCACAGGGGGGAGTTCACTGAAGCTTTCTTT
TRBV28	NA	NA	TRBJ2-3	CASSLFVVFTDTQYF	TGTGCCAGCAGTTTATTTGTGGTTTTCACAGATACGCAGTATTTT
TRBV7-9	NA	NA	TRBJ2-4	CASSSPREYIQYF	TGTGCCAGCAGCTCACCTAGAGAATACATTCAGTACTTC
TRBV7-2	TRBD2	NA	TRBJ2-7	CASSLEWVVSGGGTYEQYF	TGTGCCAGCAGCTTAGAATGGGTCGTCTCCGGCGGGGGTACCTACGAGCAGTACTTC
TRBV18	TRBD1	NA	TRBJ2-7	CASSYDRELPYEQYF	TGTGCCAGCTCCTACGACAGGGAATTACCCTACGAGCAGTACTTC
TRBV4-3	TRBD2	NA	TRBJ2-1	CASSQEWGREGLNEQFF	TGCGCCAGCAGCCAAGAATGGGGGCGGGAGGGCCTGAATGAGCAGTTCTTC
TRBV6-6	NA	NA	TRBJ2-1	CASSYSGPIEQFF	TGTGCCAGCAGTTACTCAGGGCCCATTGAGCAGTTCTTC
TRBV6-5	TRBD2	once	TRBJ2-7	CASSSLGTSEEQYF	TGTGCCAGCAGTTCCCTGGGGACTAGCGAGGAGCAGTACTTC
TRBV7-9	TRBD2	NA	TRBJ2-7	CASSLVSASGEQYF	TGTGCCAGCAGCTTAGTATCGGCTAGCGGGGAGCAGTACTTC
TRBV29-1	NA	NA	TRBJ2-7	CSVEDDGGGEQYF	TGCAGCGTTGAAGATGATGGGGGAGGCGAGCAGTACTTC
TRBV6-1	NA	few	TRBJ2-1	CASSETDGNYNEQFF	TGTGCCAGCAGTGAAACGGACGGGAACTACAATGAGCAGTTCTTC
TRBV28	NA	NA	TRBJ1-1	CASSGGVNTEAFF	TGTGCCAGCAGTGGGGGGGTGAACACTGAAGCTTTCTTT
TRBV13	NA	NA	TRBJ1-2	CASSFVRRSNYGYTF	TGTGCCAGCAGCTTTGTGAGGCGGTCTAACTATGGCTACACCTTC
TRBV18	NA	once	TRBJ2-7	CASSSRDGSYEQYF	TGTGCCAGCTCATCCCGGGACGGCTCCTACGAGCAGTACTTC
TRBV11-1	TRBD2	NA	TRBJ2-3	CASSSVSYGLAGADTQYF	TGTGCCAGCAGCTCAGTATCATACGGACTAGCGGGTGCAGATACGCAGTATTTT
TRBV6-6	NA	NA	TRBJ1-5	CASSTGGDNQPQHF	TGTGCCAGCAGTACGGGGGGGGACAATCAGCCCCAGCATTTT
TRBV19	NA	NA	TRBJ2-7	CASRPAGSYEQYF	TGTGCCAGTAGACCGGCGGGCTCCTACGAGCAGTACTTC
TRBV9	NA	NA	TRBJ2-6	CASSVDGSPSGANVLTF	TGTGCCAGCAGCGTAGATGGCAGTCCCTCTGGGGCCAACGTCCTGACTTTC
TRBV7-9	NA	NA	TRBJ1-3	CAEDSSGNTIYF	TGTGCCGAGGACAGCTCTGGAAACACCATATATTTT
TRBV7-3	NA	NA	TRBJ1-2	CASSPSPTRNYGYTF	TGTGCCAGCAGCCCCTCCCCGACGAGGAACTATGGCTACACCTTC
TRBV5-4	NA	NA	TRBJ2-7	CAAGGNEQYF	TGTGCGGCAGGGGGGAACGAGCAGTACTTC
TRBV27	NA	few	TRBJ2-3	CASSLKASMFGTDTQYF	TGTGCCAGCAGTTTAAAGGCTTCTATGTTTGGAACAGATACGCAGTATTTT
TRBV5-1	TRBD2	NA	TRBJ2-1	CASSLAGTSGHNEQFF	TGCGCCAGCAGCCTGGCTGGGACTAGCGGTCACAATGAGCAGTTCTTC
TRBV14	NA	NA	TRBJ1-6	CASSQDPGTYNSPLHF	TGTGCCAGCAGCCAAGATCCTGGCACCTATAATTCACCCCTCCACTTT
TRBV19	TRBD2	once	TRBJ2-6	CASSPAGLISGANVLTF	TGTGCCAGTAGTCCGGCGGGACTAATCTCTGGGGCCAACGTCCTGACTTTC
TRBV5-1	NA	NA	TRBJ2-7	CASSYDGPYEQYF	TGCGCCAGCAGCTACGACGGCCCCTACGAGCAGTACTTC
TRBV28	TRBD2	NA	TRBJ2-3	CATCGAPGGSTDTQYF	TGTGCAACCTGCGGGGCACCCGGGGGGAGCACAGATACGCAGTATTTT
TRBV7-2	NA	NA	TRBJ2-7	CASPYEQYF	TGTGCCAGTCCCTACGAGCAGTACTTC
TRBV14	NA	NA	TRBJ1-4	CASSPHGLGLFF	TGTGCCAGCAGCCCACACGGTCTAGGGCTGTTTTTT
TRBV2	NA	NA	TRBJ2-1	CASIEGLYNEQFF	TGTGCCAGCATTGAGGGGCTCTACAATGAGCAGTTCTTC
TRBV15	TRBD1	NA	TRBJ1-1	CATSTDGDSITEAFF	TGTGCCACCAGCACAGACGGGGACAGTATAACTGAAGCTTTCTTT
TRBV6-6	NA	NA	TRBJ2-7	CASSPRVYEQYF	TGTGCCAGCAGTCCGCGGGTGTACGAGCAGTACTTC
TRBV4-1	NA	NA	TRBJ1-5	CASSQYGSNQPQHF	TGCGCCAGCAGCCAATACGGTAGCAATCAGCCCCAGCATTTT
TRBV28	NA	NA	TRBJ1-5	CASSPRVGFQPQHF	TGTGCCAGCAGTCCTAGGGTGGGATTTCAGCCCCAGCATTTT
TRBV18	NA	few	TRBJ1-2	CASSPPPSGYTF	TGTGCCAGCTCACCACCTCCCTCTGGCTACACCTTC
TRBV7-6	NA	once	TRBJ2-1	CASSLGGISYNEQFF	TGTGCCAGCAGCTTAGGGGGGATCTCCTACAATGAGCAGTTCTTC
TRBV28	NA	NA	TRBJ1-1	CASSLGGPPGTEAFF	TGTGCCAGCAGTTTAGGCGGACCGCCGGGCACTGAAGCTTTCTTT
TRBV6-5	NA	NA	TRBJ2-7	CASSYGDGKYEQYF	TGTGCCAGCAGTTACGGGGACGGCAAATACGAGCAGTACTTC
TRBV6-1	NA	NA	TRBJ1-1	CASSESQGMNTEAFF	TGTGCCAGCAGTGAATCTCAGGGGATGAACACTGAAGCTTTCTTT
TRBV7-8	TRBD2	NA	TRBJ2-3	CASSGSSGSIFADTQYF	TGTGCCAGCAGCGGATCTAGCGGGAGTATTTTCGCAGATACGCAGTATTTT
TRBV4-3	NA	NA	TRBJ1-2	CASSLRGYGYTF	TGCGCCAGCAGCCTCCGGGGCTATGGCTACACCTTC